This T cell receptor beta chain appears in the sequencing data of a study of response to subunit inactivated influenza vaccine (dated by TCRdb to the late 2010s). For the study in its entirety: Deep quantitative profiling of the T cell receptor repertoire was used in the study to follow responses to a trivalent subunit inactivated influenza vaccine. The full study reports these points: The authors suggested that each seasonal influenza vaccination may recruit only a limited number of new T cells.

V ends up 7 bases short and J 5 bases short, with an unmatched junction base count of 10. Counted from cysteine to phenylalanine, this CDR3 has 16 amino acids. CDR3 DNA only is kept here, 48 bases in frame from base 1. CDR1 and CDR2 are drawn from the germline V gene: MDHEN, SYDVKM. Taken with the paper, the label for time point translates to: 45 days after influenza vaccine administration. Notes on this clonotype: Its antigen is unknown. Within one base of it there is no much larger clone, and no base qualities were kept.

The receptor library was made with RT-PCR. This sample was sequenced with an Illumina HiSeq 2500. The public reads were reanalyzed by TCRdb: fastp trimming at Q25, MiXCR alignment, in-frame beta chains only. Identical CDR3 protein sequences are pooled into one entry, listed with their most common genes and DNA. This sample is represented by 540,000 or so distinct CDR3 sequences; 13% of them were singletons. The ten largest clones take up around 13% of the sample. The source was PBMCs from blood, collected roughly 48 days after vaccination. This receptor was obtained from a middle-aged man who received an inactivated influenza vaccine. Donor details come from another sample of the same person, matched by shared clones. This chain joins TRBV28 to TRBJ2-1; a stretch of 11 junction bases matches TRBD2. CDR3 loop: CASKSPRLAGNNEQFF. The DNA is as follows: TGTGCCAGCAAAAGCCCCCGACTAGCGGGAAACAATGAGCAGTTCTTC.